The source of this TCR beta chain is a study of blood T cell repertoires in COVID-19. This clone was picked up a small number of times. In the study's own analysis: Counts of nucleated cells, estimated from reference gene primer amplification, were obtained. Clones were sequenced by immunoSEQ multiplex PCR, and TCRdb holds only the in-frame ones, with some missing. V and J calls and clone size are given by that table; D and trimming were obtained from the DNA. Altogether around 200,000 clones are present, around 82% being singletons, with the ten largest covering less than 8%. With V trimmed by 3 bases and J by 2 bases, 3 bases remained unmatched. The CDR3 runs 15 residues. Germline assignment: CDR1 KGHSH and CDR2 LQKENI.

The TCR originated in a woman aged 40 to 49 with acute COVID-19. The source material was PBMCs or T cells enriched from blood (not recorded which). The chain carries TRBV18 and TRBJ1-5, with 8 bases that match TRBD1. CDR3 sequence (DNA): TGTGCCAGCTCACCCCGGACAGGGCGCAATCAGCCCCAGCATTTT. It codes for CASSPRTGRNQPQHF.